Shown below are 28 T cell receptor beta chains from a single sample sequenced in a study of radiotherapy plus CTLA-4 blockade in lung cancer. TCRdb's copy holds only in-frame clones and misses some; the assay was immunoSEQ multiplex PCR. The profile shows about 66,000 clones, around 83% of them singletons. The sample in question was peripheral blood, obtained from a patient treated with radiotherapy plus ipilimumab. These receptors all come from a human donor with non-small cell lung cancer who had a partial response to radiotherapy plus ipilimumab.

This CDR3 is CASSPRVRVPGNTIYF. Here the CDR3 DNA reads TGTGCCAGCAGCCCCAGGGTTAGGGTGCCGGGAAACACCATATATTTT. The gene calls are TRBV7-8 and TRBJ1-3, with D possibly matching TRBD1 (5 bases). Trimming removed 5 bases at V and 4 bases at J, with 18 bases between. The germline V gene has CDR1 SGHVS and CDR2 FQNEAQ. CDR3 length equals 16 residues.

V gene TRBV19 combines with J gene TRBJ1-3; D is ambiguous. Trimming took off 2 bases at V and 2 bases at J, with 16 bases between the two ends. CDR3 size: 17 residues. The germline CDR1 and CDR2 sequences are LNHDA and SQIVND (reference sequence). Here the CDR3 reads CASSISGGHRPGNTIYF. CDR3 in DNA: TGTGCCAGTAGTATAAGTGGCGGTCACCGACCTGGAAACACCATATATTTT.

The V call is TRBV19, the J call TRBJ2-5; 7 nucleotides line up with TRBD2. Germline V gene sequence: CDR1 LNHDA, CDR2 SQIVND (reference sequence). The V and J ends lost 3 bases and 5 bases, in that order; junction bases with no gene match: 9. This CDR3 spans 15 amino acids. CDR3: CASSIRTRLGETQYF. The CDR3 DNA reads TGTGCCAGTAGTATCCGGACTAGGCTAGGGGAGACCCAGTACTTC.

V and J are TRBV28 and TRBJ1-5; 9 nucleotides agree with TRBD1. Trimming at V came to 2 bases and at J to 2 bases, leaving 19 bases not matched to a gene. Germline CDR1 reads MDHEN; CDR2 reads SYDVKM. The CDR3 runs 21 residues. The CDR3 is CASSLSFLWGQGRGGNQPQHF. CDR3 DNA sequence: TGTGCCAGCAGTTTAAGTTTTCTTTGGGGACAGGGTCGGGGTGGCAATCAGCCCCAGCATTTT.

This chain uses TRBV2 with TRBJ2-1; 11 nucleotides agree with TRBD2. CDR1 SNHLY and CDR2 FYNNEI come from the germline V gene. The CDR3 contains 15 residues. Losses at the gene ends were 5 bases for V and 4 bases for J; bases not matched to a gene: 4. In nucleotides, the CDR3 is TGTGCCAGCAGTTATAGCGGGAGGGTATACAATGAGCAGTTCTTC. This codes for CASSYSGRVYNEQFF.

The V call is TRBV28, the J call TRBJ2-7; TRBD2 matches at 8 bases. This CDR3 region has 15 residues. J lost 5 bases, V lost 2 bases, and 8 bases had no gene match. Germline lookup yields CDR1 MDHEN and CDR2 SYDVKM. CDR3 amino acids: CASSLRREATHEQYF. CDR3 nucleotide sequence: TGTGCCAGCAGTTTAAGGCGGGAGGCCACCCACGAGCAGTACTTC.

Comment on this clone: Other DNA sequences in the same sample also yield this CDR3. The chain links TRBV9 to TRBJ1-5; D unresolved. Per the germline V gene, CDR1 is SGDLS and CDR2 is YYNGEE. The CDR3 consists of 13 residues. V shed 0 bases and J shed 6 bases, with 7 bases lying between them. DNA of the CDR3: TGTGCCAGCAGCGTAGACCCGGGTCAGCCCCAGCATTTT. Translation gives CASSVDPGQPQHF.

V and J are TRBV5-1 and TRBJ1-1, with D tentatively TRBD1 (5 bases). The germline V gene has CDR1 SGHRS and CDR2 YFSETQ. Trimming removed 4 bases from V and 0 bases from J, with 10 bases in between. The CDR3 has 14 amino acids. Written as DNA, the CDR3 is TGCGCCAGCAGCCTCACAGGATTGAACACTGAAGCTTTCTTT. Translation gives CASSLTGLNTEAFF.

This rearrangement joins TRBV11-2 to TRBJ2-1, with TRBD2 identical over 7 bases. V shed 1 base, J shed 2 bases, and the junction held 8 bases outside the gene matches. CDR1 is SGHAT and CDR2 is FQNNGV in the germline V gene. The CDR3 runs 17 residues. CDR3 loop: CASSLGAGGGTYNEQFF. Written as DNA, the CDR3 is TGTGCCAGCAGCTTAGGTGCTGGCGGGGGAACCTACAATGAGCAGTTCTTC.

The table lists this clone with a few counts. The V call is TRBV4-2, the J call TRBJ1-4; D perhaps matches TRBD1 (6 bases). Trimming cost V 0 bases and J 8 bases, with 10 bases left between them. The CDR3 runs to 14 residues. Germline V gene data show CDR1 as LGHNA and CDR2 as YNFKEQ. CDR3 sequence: CASSQERGGEKLFF. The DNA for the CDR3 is TGTGCCAGCAGCCAAGAAAGGGGGGGAGAAAAACTGTTTTTT.

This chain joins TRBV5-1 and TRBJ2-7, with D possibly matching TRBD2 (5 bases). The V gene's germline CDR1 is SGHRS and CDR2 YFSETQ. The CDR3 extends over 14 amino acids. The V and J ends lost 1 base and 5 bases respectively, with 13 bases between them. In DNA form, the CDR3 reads TGCGCCAGCAGCTTGCTCGGGGTTTGGAACGAGCAGTACTTC. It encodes CASSLLGVWNEQYF. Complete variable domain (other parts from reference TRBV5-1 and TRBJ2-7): KAGVTQTPRYLIKTRGQQVTLSCSPISGHRSVSWYQQTPGQGLQFLFEYFSETQRNKGNFPGRFSGRQFSNSRSEMNVSTLELGDSALYLCASSLLGVWNEQYFGPGTRLTVT.

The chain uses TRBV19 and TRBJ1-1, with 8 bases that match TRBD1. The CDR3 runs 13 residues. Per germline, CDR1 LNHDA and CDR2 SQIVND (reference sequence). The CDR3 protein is CGSGGFRNTEAFF. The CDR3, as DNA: TGTGGGTCAGGGGGCTTCCGAAACACTGAAGCTTTCTTT.

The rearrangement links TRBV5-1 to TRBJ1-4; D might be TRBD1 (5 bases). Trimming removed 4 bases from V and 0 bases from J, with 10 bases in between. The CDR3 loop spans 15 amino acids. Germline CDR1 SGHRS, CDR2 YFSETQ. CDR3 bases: TGCGCCAGCAGCCCGGGAGGGGCAACTAATGAAAAACTGTTTTTT. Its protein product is CASSPGGATNEKLFF.

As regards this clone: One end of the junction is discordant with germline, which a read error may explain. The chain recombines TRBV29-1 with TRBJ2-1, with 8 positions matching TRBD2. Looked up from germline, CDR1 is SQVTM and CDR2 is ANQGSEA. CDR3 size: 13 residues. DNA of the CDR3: TGCAGCGTTGAAAAGGGTGGCGGGGGGTCCCTGATCTTC. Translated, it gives CSVEKGGGGSLIF.

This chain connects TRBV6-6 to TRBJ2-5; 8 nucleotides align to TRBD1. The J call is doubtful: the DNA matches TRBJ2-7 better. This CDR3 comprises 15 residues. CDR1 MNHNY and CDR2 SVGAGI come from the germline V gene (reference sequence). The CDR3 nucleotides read TGTGCCAGCAGTTACCCAGGGGGCGCCTCGGGCGAGCAGTACTTC. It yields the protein CASSYPGGASGEQYF.

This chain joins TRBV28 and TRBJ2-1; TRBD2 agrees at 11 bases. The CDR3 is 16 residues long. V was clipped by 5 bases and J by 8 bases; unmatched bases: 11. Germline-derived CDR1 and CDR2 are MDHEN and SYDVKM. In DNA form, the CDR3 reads TGTGCCAGCAGTGCCCATAGCGGGAGGGCCTCCGATGAGCAGTTCTTC. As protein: CASSAHSGRASDEQFF.

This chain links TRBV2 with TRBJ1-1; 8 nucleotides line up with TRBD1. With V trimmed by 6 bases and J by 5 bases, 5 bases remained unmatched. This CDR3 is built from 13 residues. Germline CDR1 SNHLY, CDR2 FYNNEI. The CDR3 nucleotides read TGTGCCAGCAGGGCAGGGGGCCGGACTGAAGCTTTCTTT. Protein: CASRAGGRTEAFF.

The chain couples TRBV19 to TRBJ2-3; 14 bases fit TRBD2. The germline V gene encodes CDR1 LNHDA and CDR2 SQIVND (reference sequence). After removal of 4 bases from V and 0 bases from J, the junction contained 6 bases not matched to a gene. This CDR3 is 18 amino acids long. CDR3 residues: CASSRGTSGSLSTDTQYF. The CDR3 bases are TGTGCCAGTAGTAGGGGGACTAGCGGGAGTTTGAGCACAGATACGCAGTATTTT.

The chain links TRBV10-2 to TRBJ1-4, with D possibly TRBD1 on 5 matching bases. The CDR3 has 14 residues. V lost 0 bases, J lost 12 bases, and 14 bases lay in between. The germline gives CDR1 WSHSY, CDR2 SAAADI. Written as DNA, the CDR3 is TGCGCCAGCAGTGAGTCGATGGGAGGGGCGGAACTGTTTTTT. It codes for CASSESMGGAELFF.

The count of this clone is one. CDR3 sequence reads: CASSEFRGGTGYTF. The CDR3 nucleotides read TGTGCCAGCAGTGAATTTAGGGGGGGAACGGGCTACACCTTC. The V gene is TRBV6-1, the J gene TRBJ1-2; TRBD1 might be the D (6 bases). Germline V gene data show CDR1 as MNHNS and CDR2 as SASEGT. The V gene lost 2 bases and the J gene lost 8 bases, with 15 bases spanning the gap. CDR3 size: 14 residues.

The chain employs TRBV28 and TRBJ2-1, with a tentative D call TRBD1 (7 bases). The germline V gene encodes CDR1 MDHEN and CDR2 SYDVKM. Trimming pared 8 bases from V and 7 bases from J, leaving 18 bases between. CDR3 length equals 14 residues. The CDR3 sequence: CASRTPQGGNEQFF. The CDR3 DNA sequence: TGTGCCAGCCGGACCCCCCAGGGGGGTAATGAGCAGTTCTTC.

CDR3 in DNA: TGTGCCAGCAGCGTCGACAGGGTCGGCACTGAAGCTTTCTTT. Amino acid sequence: CASSVDRVGTEAFF. This sequence joins TRBV11-1 and TRBJ1-1, with 7 bases aligning to TRBD1. V trimming: 5 bases; J trimming: 4 bases; junction bases outside the gene matches: 7. The CDR3 runs to 14 residues. Germline V gene lookup returns CDR1 SGHAT and CDR2 FQDESV (reference sequence).

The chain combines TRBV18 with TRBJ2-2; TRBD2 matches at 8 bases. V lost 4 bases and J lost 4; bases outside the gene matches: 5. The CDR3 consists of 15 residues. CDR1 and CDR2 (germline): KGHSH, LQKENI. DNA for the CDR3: TGTGCCAGCTCACTGACGACTAGCGCCACCGGGGAGCTGTTTTTT. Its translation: CASSLTTSATGELFF.

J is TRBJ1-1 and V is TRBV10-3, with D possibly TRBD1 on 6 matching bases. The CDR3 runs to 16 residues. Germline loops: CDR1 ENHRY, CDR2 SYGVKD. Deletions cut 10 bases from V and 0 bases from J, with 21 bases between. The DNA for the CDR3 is TGTGCCACTTCATCGGGGGGCGGGGACATGAACACTGAAGCTTTCTTT. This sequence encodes CATSSGGGDMNTEAFF.

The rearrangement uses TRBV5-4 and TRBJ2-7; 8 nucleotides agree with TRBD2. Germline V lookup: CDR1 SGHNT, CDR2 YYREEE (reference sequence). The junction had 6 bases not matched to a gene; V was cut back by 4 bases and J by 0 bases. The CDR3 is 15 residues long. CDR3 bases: TGTGCCAGCAGCCCGGATAGCGGGAACTCCTACGAGCAGTACTTC. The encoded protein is CASSPDSGNSYEQYF.

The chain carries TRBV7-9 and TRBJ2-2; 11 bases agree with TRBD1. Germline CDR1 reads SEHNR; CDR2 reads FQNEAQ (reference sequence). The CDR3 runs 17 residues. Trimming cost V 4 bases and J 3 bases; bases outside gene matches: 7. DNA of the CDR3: TGTGCCAGCAGCTCGGTACCGGGACAGGGGGACACCGGGGAGCTGTTTTTT. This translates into CASSSVPGQGDTGELFF.

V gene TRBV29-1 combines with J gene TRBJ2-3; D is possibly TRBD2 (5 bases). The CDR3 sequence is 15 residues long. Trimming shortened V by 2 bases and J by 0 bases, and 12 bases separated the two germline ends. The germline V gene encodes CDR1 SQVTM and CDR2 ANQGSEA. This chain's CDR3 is CSVEISGTSTDTQYF. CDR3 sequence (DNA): TGCAGCGTTGAAATAAGCGGCACTAGCACAGATACGCAGTATTTT.

In DNA form, the CDR3 reads TGTGCCAGCAGCCCGCAACTAGCGGTAGGTGAGACCCAGTACTTC. This sequence encodes CASSPQLAVGETQYF. V and J are TRBV9 and TRBJ2-5; TRBD2 agrees at 8 bases. V shed 4 bases and J 5 bases; nucleotides not matched to a gene: 10. CDR1 SGDLS and CDR2 YYNGEE come from the germline V gene. The CDR3 consists of 15 residues.